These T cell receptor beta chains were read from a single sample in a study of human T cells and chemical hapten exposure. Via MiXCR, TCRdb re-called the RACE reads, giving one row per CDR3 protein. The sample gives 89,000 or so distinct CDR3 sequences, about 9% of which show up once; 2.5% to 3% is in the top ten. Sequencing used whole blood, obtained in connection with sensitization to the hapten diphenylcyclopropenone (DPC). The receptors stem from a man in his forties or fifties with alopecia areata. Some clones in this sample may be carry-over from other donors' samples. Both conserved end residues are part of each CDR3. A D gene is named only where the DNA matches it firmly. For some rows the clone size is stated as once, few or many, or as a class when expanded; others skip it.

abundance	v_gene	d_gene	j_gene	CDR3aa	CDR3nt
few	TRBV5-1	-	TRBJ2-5	CASSPREGTKETQYF	TGCGCCAGCAGCCCGAGAGAGGGGACGAAAGAGACCCAGTACTTC
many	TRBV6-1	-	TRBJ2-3	CASSLGGAGTDTQYF	TGTGCCAGCAGTCTAGGGGGGGCTGGCACAGATACGCAGTATTTT
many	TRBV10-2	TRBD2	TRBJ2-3	CASSGLAGTDTQYF	TGCGCCAGCAGTGGACTAGCGGGCACAGATACGCAGTATTTT
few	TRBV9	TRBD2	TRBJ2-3	CASSGGGGTPLTDTQYF	TGTGCCAGCAGCGGTGGGGGAGGGACCCCCTTAACAGATACGCAGTATTTT
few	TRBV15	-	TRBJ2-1	CATSRAGRPSEQFF	TGTGCCACCAGCAGAGCGGGACGCCCATCCGAGCAGTTCTTC
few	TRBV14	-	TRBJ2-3	CASSQLMDRTDTQYF	TGTGCCAGCAGCCAGCTGATGGACCGCACAGATACGCAGTATTTT
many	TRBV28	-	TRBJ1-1	CASSLRFGAFF	TGTGCCAGCAGTTTACGCTTTGGGGCTTTCTTT
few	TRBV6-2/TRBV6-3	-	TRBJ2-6	CASTGANVLTF	TGTGCGAGCACTGGGGCCAACGTCCTGACTTTC
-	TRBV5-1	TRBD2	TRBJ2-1	CASSIGLAGGLEQFF	TGCGCCAGCAGCATCGGACTAGCGGGAGGGCTAGAGCAGTTCTTC
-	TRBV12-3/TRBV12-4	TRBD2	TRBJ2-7	CASSFLAGGIYEQYF	TGTGCCAGCAGTTTCCTAGCGGGAGGGATCTACGAGCAGTACTTC
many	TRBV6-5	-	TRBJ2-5	CASRAETSASTQYF	TGTGCCAGCAGGGCGGAGACATCCGCGTCAACCCAGTACTTC
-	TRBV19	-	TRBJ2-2	CASSILASLNTGELFF	TGTGCCAGTAGTATCCTAGCGTCTCTGAACACCGGGGAGCTGTTTTTT
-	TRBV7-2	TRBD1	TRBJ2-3	CASVRDRGADTQYF	TGTGCCAGTGTCCGGGACAGGGGTGCAGATACGCAGTATTTT
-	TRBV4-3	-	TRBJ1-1	CASSRDLVTEAFF	TGCGCCAGCAGCCGAGATCTGGTCACTGAAGCTTTCTTT
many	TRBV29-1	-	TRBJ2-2	CSVLKYTGELFF	TGCAGCGTTTTAAAGTACACCGGGGAGCTGTTTTTT
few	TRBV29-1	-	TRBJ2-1	CSVGGESLKFF	TGCAGCGTTGGTGGGGAGTCTTTGAAGTTCTTC
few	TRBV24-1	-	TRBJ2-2	CATSDFGGHTGELFF	TGTGCCACCAGTGATTTCGGGGGACACACCGGGGAGCTGTTTTTT
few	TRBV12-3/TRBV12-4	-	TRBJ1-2	CASSLQASNYGYTF	TGTGCCAGCAGTTTACAGGCCTCTAACTATGGCTACACCTTC
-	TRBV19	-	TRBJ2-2	CASSMGQGSNTGELFF	TGTGCCAGTAGTATGGGGCAGGGTTCGAACACCGGGGAGCTGTTTTTT
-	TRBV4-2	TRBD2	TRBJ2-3	CASSQLPVAGVVVSTDTQYF	TGTGCCAGCAGCCAACTGCCCGTAGCGGGAGTTGTAGTCAGCACAGATACGCAGTATTTT
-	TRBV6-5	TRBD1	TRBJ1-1	CASSYSGQERAFF	TGTGCCAGCAGTTACTCCGGACAGGAGAGAGCTTTCTTT
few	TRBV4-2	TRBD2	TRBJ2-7	CASSQDVGLAGAEQYF	TGTGCCAGCAGCCAAGATGTCGGATTAGCGGGAGCCGAGCAGTACTTC
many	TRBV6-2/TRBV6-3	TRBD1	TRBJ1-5	CASSRQGAVNQPQHF	TGTGCCAGCAGTCGACAGGGGGCTGTCAATCAGCCCCAGCATTTT
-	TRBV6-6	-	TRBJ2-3	CASHVTDTQYF	TGTGCCAGCCATGTCACAGATACGCAGTATTTT
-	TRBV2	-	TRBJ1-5	CASSERAGGAISNQPQHF	TGTGCCAGCAGTGAAAGGGCAGGCGGGGCCATAAGCAATCAGCCCCAGCATTTT
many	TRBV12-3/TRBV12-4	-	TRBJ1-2	CASSRTGYTF	TGTGCCAGCAGTCGGACGGGCTACACCTTC
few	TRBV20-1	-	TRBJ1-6	CSARDFLNSPLHF	TGCAGTGCTAGAGATTTCCTAAATTCACCCCTCCACTTT
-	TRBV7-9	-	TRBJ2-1	CASGSVTWAGNEQFF	TGTGCCAGCGGCTCGGTGACGTGGGCGGGGAATGAGCAGTTCTTC
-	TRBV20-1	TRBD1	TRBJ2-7	CSAPRQGYEQYF	TGCAGTGCTCCCCGACAGGGTTACGAGCAGTACTTC
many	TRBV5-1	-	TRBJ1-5	CASSRGDNQPQHF	TGCGCCAGCAGCCGCGGGGACAATCAGCCCCAGCATTTT
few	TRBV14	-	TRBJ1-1	CASSQVGSGAQAFF	TGTGCCAGCAGCCAAGTAGGCTCCGGGGCCCAAGCTTTCTTT
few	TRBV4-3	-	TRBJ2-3	CASSQDRSGTLTDTQYF	TGCGCCAGCAGCCAAGACCGTAGCGGAACCCTCACAGATACGCAGTATTTT
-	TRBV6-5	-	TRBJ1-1	CASIMGRWATEAFF	TGTGCCAGCATTATGGGACGTTGGGCCACTGAAGCTTTCTTT
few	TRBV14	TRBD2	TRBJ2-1	CASSLGTSGRYYNEQFF	TGTGCCAGCAGCCTTGGGACTAGCGGGAGGTATTACAATGAGCAGTTCTTC
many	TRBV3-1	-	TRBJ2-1	CASSQDKYEQFF	TGTGCCAGCAGCCAAGATAAATATGAGCAGTTCTTC